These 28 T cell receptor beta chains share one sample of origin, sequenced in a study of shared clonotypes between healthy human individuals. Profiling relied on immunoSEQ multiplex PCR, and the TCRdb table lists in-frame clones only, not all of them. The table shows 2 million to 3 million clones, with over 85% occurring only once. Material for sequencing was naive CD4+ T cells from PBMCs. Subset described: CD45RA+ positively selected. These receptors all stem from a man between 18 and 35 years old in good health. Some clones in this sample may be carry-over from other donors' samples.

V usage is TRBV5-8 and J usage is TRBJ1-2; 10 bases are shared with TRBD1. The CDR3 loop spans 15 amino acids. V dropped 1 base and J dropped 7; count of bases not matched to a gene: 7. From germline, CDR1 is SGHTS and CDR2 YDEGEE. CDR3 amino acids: CASSLLGTGVGGYTF. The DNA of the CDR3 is TGTGCCAGCAGCTTGTTAGGGACAGGGGTCGGTGGCTACACCTTC.

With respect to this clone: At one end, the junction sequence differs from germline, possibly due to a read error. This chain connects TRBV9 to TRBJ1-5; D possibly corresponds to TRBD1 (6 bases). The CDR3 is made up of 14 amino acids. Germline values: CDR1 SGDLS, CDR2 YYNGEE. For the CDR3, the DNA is TGTGCCGGCAGCGGGGACATTAGCAATCAGCCCCAGCATTTT. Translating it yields CAGSGDISNQPQHF.

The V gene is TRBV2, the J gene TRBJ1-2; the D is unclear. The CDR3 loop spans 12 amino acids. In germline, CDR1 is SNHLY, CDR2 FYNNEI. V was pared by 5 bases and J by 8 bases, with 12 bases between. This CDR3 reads CASSQDRGGYTF. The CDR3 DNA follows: TGTGCCAGCAGTCAGGACCGCGGGGGCTACACCTTC.

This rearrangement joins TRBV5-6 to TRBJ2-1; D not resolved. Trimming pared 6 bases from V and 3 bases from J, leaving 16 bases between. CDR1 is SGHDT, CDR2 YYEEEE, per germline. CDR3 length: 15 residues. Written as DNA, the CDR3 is TGTGCCAGCAACTACTACTACTCAATCTACAATGAGCAGTTCTTC. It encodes CASNYYYSIYNEQFF. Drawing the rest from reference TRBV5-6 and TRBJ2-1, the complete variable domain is DAGVTQSPTHLIKTRGQQVTLRCSPKSGHDTVSWYQQALGQGPQFIFQYYEEEERQRGNFPDRFSGHQFPNYSSELNVNALLLGDSALYLCASNYYYSIYNEQFFGPGTRLTVL.

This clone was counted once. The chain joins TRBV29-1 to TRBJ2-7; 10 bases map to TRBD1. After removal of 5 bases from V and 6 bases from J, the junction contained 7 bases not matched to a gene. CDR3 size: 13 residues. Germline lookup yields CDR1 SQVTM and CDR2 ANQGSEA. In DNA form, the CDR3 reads TGCAGCGTTCAGAGACAGGGGGCGTCCGAGCAGTACTTC. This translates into CSVQRQGASEQYF.

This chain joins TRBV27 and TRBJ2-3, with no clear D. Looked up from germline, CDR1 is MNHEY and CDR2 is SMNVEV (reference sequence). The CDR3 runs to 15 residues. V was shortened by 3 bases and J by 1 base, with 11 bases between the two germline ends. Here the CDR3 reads CASSFNGLGTDTQYF. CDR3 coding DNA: TGTGCCAGCAGTTTTAATGGTCTGGGCACAGATACGCAGTATTTT.

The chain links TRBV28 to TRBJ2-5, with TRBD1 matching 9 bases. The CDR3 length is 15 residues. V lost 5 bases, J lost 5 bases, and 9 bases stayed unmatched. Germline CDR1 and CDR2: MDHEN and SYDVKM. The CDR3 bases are TGTGCCAGCAGTCTTCCACAGGGGGCGAGGGAGACCCAGTACTTC. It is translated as CASSLPQGARETQYF.

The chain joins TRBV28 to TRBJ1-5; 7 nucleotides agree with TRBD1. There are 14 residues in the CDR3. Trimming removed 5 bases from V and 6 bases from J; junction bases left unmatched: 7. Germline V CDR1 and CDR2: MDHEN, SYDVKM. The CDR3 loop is CASSPRQGSQPQHF. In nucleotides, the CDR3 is TGTGCCAGCAGTCCGAGACAGGGTTCTCAGCCCCAGCATTTT.

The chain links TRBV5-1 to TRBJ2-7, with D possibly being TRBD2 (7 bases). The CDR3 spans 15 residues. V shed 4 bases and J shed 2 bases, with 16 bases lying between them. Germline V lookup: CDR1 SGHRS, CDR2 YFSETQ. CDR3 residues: CASSVGGAQAYEQYF. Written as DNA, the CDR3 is TGCGCCAGCAGCGTAGGGGGGGCACAGGCCTACGAGCAGTACTTC.

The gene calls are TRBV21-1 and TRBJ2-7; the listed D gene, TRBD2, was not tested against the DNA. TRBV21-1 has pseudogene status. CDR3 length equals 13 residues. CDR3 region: CARGETLLYEQYF. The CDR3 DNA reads TGTGCCCGGGGGGAGACCCTCCTTTACGAGCAGTACTTC.

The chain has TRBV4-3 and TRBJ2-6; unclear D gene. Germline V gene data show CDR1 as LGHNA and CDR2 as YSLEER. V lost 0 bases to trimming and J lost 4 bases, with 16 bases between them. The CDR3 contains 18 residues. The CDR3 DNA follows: TGCGCCAGCAGCCAAGATTTTAGGGTAGGTACCGGGGCCAACGTCCTGACTTTC. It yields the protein CASSQDFRVGTGANVLTF.

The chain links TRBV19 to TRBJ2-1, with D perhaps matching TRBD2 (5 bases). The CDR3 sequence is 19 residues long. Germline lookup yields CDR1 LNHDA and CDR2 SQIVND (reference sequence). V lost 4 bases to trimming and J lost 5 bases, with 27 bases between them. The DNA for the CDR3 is TGTGCCAGTAGTAAGAGGTTTTTGCCGAGAGGGAGTTACCACAATGAGCAGTTCTTC. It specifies CASSKRFLPRGSYHNEQFF. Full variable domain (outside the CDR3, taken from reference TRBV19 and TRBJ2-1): DGGITQSPKYLFRKEGQNVTLSCEQNLNHDAMYWYRQDPGQGLRLIYYSQIVNDFQKGDIAEGYSVSREKKESFPLTVTSAQKNPTAFYLCASSKRFLPRGSYHNEQFFGPGTRLTVL.

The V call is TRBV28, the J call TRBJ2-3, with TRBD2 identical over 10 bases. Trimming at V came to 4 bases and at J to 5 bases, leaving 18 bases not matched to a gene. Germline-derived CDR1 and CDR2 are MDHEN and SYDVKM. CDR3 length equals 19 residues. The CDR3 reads CASSSLPGLANFQGDTQYF. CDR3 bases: TGTGCCAGCAGTTCACTCCCGGGACTAGCGAACTTCCAAGGAGATACGCAGTATTTT.

The chain's CDR3 is CASGSPTDTQYF. CDR3 in DNA: TGTGCCAGCGGGTCCCCCACAGATACGCAGTATTTT. The rearrangement links TRBV7-3 to TRBJ2-3; no definite D call. V shed 8 bases and J shed 2 bases, with 8 bases lying between them. This CDR3 comprises 12 residues. Looked up from germline, CDR1 is SGHTA and CDR2 is FQGTGA.

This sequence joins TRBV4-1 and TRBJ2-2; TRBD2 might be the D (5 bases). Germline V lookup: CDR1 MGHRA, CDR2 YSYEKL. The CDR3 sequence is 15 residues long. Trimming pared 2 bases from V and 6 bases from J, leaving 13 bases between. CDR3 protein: CASSQQVEGAGELFF. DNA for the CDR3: TGCGCCAGCAGCCAACAAGTCGAGGGCGCCGGGGAGCTGTTTTTT.

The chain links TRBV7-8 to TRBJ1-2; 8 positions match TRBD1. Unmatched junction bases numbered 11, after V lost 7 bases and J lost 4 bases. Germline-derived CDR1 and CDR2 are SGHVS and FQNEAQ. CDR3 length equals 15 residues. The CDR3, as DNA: TGTGCCAGCACCACACGGGACAGGCGAGGCTATGGCTACACCTTC. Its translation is CASTTRDRRGYGYTF.

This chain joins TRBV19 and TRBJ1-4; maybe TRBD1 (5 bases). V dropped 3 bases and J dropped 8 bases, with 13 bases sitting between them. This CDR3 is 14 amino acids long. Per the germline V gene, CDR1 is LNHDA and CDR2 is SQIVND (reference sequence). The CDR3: CASSILGAGEKLFF. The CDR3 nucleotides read TGTGCCAGTAGTATTTTAGGGGCTGGCGAAAAACTGTTTTTT.

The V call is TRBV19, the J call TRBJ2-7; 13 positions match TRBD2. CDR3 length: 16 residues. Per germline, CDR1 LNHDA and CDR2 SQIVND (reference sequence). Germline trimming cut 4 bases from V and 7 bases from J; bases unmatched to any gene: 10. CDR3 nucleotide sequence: TGTGCCAGTAGTAACCAACTAGCGGGAGGGCCGGGGGAGCAGTACTTC. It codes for CASSNQLAGGPGEQYF.

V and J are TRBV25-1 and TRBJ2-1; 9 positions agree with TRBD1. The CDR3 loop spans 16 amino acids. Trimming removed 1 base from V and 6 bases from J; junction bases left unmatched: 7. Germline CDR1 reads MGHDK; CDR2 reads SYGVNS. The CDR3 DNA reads TGTGCCAGCAGTGAATGGGGGACAGGGATAGTCAATGAGCAGTTCTTC. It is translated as CASSEWGTGIVNEQFF.

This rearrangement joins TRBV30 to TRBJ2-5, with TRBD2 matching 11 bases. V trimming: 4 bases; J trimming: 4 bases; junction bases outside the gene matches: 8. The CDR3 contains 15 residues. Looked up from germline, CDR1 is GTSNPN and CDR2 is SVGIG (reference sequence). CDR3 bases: TGTGCCTGGAATAGCGGGAGGGCCTCCAGAGAGACCCAGTACTTC. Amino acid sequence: CAWNSGRASRETQYF.

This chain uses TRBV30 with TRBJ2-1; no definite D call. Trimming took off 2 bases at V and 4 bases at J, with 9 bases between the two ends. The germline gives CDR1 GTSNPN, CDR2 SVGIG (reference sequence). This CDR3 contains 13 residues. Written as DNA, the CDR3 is TGTGCCTGGAGTTCGGCAGGTTACAATGAGCAGTTCTTC. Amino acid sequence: CAWSSAGYNEQFF.

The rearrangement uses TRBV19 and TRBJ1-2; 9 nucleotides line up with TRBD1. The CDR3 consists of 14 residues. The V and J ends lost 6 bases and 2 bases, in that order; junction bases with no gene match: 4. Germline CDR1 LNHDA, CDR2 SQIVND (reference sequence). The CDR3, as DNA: TGTGCCAGTAGGAGGGACAGGGAAAACTATGGCTACACCTTC. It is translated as CASRRDRENYGYTF.

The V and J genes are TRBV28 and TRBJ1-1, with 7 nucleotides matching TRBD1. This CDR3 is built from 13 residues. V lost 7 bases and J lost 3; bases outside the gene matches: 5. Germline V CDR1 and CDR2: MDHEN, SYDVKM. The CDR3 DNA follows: TGTGCCAGCAAGAGGGGGCAGGACACTGAAGCTTTCTTT. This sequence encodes CASKRGQDTEAFF.

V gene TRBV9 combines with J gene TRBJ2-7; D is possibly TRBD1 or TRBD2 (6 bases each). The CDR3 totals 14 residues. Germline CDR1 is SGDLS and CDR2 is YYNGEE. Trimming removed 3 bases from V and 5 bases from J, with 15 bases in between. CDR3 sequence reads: CASSERGARDEQYF. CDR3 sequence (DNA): TGTGCCAGCAGCGAGAGGGGGGCTCGGGACGAGCAGTACTTC. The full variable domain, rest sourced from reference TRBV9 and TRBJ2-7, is DSGVTQTPKHLITATGQRVTLRCSPRSGDLSVYWYQQSLDQGLQFLIQYYNGEERAKGNILERFSAQQFPDLHSELNLSSLELGDSALYFCASSERGARDEQYFGPGTRLTVT.

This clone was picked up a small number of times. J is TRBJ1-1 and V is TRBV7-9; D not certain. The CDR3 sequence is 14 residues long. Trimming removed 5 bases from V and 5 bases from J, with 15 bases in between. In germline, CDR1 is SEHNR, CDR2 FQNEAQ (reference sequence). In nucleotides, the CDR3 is TGTGCCAGCAGCGATTTACTCACGAGGACTGAAGCTTTCTTT. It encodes CASSDLLTRTEAFF.

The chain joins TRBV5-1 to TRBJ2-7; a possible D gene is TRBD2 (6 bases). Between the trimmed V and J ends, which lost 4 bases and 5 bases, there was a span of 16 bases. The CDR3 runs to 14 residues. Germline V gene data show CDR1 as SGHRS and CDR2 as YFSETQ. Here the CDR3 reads CASSPLAGNHEQYF. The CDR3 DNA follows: TGCGCCAGCAGCCCCTTGGCGGGAAACCACGAGCAGTACTTC.

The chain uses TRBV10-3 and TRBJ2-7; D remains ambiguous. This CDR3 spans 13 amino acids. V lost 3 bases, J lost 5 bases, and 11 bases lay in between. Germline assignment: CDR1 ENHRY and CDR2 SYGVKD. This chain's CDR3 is CAISETGPNEQYF. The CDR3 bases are TGTGCCATCAGTGAAACTGGCCCCAACGAGCAGTACTTC.

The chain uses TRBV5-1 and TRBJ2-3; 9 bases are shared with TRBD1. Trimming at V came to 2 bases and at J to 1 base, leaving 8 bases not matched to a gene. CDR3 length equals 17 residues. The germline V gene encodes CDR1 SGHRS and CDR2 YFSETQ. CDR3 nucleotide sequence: TGCGCCAGCAGCTTCGGAGCCCGGGACAGGGGCACAGATACGCAGTATTTT. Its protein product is CASSFGARDRGTDTQYF. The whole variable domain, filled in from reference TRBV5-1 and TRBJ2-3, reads KAGVTQTPRYLIKTRGQQVTLSCSPISGHRSVSWYQQTPGQGLQFLFEYFSETQRNKGNFPGRFSGRQFSNSRSEMNVSTLELGDSALYLCASSFGARDRGTDTQYFGPGTRLTVL.